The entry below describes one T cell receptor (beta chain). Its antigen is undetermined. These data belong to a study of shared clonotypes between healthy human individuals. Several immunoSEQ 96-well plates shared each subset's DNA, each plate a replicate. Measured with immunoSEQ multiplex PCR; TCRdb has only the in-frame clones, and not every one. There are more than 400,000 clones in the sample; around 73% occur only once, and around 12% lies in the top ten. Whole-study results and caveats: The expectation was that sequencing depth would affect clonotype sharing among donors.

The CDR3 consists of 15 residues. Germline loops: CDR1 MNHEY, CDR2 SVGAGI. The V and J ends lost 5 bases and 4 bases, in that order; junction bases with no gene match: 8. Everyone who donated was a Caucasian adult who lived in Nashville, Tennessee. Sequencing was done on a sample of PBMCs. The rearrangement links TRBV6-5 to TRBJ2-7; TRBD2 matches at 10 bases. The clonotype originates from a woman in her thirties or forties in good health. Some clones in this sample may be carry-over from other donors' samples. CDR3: CASSTQAGGRYEQYF. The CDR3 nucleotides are TGTGCCAGCAGTACCCAAGCGGGAGGGAGGTACGAGCAGTACTTC.